The 3 T cell receptor beta chains reported below all come from one sample, sequenced in a study of breast tumors, draining lymph nodes, adjacent tissues. Axillary draining lymph nodes of breast cancer patients supplied the node samples. TCRdb processed the multiplex PCR reads anew with MiXCR; each CDR3 protein has one entry. The table has about 100,000 distinct CDR3 sequences, approximately 22% seen once. Input material: axillary lymph node tissue. The receptor set was obtained from a female donor with breast cancer. Some clones in this sample may be carry-over from other donors' samples.

This clonotype was counted at least ten times. This chain joins TRBV11-3 and TRBJ2-1, with 10 bases that match TRBD2. Germline V gives CDR1 SGHNT, CDR2 YENEEA. V lost 2 bases and J lost 4; bases outside the gene matches: 2. The CDR3 length is 15 residues. CDR3 sequence reads: CASSLTSGTYNEQFF. In nucleotides, the CDR3 is TGTGCCAGCAGCTTAACTAGCGGGACTTACAATGAGCAGTTCTTC.

This clonotype was observed at least ten times. The junction departs from the called germline gene at one end, perhaps through a read error. V and J are TRBV13 and TRBJ2-5; 12 nucleotides agree with TRBD1. Germline CDR1 and CDR2: PRHDT and FYEKMQ (reference sequence). The CDR3 totals 15 residues. CDR3 DNA sequence: TGTGCCAGCAGCCTAGGGACAGGGGGCCTCGAGACCCAGTACTTC. This codes for CASSLGTGGLETQYF.

This clonotype was observed many times. V and J are TRBV11-2 and TRBJ1-6; TRBD1 matches 7 bases. Germline CDR1 reads SGHAT; CDR2 reads FQNNGV. V lost 3 bases to trimming and J lost 10 bases; unmatched junction nucleotides: 9. The CDR3 is 15 amino acids. The CDR3 spells CASSFEGTVSSPLHF. For the CDR3, the DNA is TGTGCCAGCAGCTTTGAAGGGACAGTAAGCTCACCCCTCCACTTT.